This T cell receptor (beta chain) emerged from a study of blood T cell repertoires in COVID-19. The overall study: Sites across the United States, Italy and Spain contributed samples from acute and convalescent COVID-19. In each case, the material was cDNA or gDNA derived from T cells, B-cell-depleted T cells, or PBMCs.

As processed by the authors: The authors estimated nucleated cell counts from reference gene primer amplification. The data were produced by immunoSEQ multiplex PCR, yet TCRdb's version contains in-frame clones alone and is incomplete. Clonal size and the V and J genes are those of that table, whereas D and trimming came from the DNA. The sample yields approximately 73,000 clones, about 89% seen once. There are 12 residues in the CDR3. The V gene lost 5 bases and the J gene lost 7 bases, with 12 bases spanning the gap. From germline, CDR1 is SEHNR and CDR2 FQNEAQ (reference sequence). This receptor was taken from a woman aged 60-70 years with acute or convalescent COVID-19. Sequencing was performed on peripheral blood. This chain joins TRBV7-9 and TRBJ2-7; D gene uncertain. The CDR3 reads CASSRWPEEQYF. The CDR3, as DNA: TGTGCCAGCAGCCGATGGCCCGAAGAGCAGTACTTC.